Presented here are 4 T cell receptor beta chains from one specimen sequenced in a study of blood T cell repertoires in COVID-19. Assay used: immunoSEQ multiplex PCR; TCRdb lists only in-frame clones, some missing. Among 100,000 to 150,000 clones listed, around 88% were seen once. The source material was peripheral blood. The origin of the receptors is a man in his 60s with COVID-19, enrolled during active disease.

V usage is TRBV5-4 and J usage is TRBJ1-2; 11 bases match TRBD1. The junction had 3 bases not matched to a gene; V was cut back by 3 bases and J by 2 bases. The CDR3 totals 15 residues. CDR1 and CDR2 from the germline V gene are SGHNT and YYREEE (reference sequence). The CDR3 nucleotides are TGTGCCAGCAGCTCTCGGGACAGGGGGAACTATGGCTACACCTTC. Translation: CASSSRDRGNYGYTF. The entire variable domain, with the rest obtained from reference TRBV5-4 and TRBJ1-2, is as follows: ETGVTQSPTHLIKTRGQQVTLRCSSQSGHNTVSWYQQALGQGPQFIFQYYREEENGRGNFPPRFSGLQFPNYSSELNVNALELDDSALYLCASSSRDRGNYGYTFGSGTRLTVV.

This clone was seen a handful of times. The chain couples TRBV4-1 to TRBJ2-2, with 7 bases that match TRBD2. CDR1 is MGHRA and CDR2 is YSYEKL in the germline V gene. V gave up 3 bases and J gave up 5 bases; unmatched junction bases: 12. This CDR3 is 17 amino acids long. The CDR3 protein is CASSHLPGGGKTGELFF. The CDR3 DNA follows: TGCGCCAGCAGCCATCTCCCCGGGGGAGGGAAGACCGGGGAGCTGTTTTTT.

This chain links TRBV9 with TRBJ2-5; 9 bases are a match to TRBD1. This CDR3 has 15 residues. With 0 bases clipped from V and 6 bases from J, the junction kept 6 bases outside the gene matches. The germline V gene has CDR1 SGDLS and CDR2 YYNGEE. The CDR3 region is CASSVAPGQGKTQYF. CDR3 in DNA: TGTGCCAGCAGCGTAGCCCCGGGACAGGGAAAGACCCAGTACTTC.

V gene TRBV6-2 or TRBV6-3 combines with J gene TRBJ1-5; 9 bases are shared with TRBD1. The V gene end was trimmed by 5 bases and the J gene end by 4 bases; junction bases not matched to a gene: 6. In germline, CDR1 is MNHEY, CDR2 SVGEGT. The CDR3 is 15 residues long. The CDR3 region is CASSAGTGRNQPQHF. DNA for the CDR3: TGTGCCAGCAGTGCCGGGACAGGGCGAAATCAGCCCCAGCATTTT.